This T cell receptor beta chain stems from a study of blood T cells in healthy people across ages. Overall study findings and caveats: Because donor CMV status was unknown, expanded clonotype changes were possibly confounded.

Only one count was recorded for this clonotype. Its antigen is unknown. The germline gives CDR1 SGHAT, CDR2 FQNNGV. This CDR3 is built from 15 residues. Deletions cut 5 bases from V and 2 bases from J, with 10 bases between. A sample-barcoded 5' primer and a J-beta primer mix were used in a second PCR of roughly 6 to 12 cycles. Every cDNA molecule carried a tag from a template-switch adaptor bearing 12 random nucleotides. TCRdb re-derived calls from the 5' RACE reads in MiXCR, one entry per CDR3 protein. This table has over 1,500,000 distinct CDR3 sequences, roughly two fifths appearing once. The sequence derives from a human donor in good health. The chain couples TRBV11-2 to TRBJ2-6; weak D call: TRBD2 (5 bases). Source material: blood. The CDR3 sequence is CASSQVSAGANVLTF. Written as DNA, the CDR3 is TGTGCCAGCAGCCAGGTTAGCGCTGGGGCCAACGTCCTGACTTTC.